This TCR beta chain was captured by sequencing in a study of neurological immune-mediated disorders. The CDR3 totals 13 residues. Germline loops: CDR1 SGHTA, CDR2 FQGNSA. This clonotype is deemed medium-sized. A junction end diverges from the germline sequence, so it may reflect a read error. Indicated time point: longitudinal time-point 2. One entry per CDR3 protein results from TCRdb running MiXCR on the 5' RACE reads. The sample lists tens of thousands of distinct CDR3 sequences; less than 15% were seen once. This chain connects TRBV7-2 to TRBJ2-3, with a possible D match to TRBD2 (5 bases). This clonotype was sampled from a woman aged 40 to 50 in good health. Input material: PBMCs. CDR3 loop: CASSLASTDTQYF. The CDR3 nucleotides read TGTGCCAGCAGCCTAGCCAGCACAGATACGCAGTATTTT.